The 9 T cell receptor beta chains listed next were all sequenced from one sample in a study of blood T cells in healthy people across ages. A second PCR, run for roughly 7 to 11 cycles, used a sample-barcoded 5' primer plus a J-beta primer mix. TCRdb called the 5' RACE reads again in MiXCR, with one record for every CDR3 protein. The repertoire includes 1,100,000 or so distinct CDR3 sequences, less than 50% of them detected once, and 18% sits in the top ten. Specimen: blood. These TCRs come from a woman aged 55 to 70 in good health.

This clonotype has just a few counts. V usage is TRBV5-1 and J usage is TRBJ2-7, with 13 bases aligning to TRBD2. J lost 2 bases, V lost 5 bases, and 4 bases had no gene match. The CDR3 covers 15 residues. Germline CDR1 reads SGHRS; CDR2 reads YFSETQ. CDR3 in amino acids: CASSWTSGSTYEQYF. CDR3 coding DNA: TGCGCCAGCAGTTGGACTAGCGGGAGTACCTACGAGCAGTACTTC.

The chain recombines TRBV5-1 with TRBJ2-2; 7 nucleotides agree with TRBD1. The J segment lost 2 bases and the V segment lost 6 bases, leaving 10 bases of the junction unmatched. Germline CDR1 SGHRS, CDR2 YFSETQ. The CDR3 contains 16 residues. This CDR3 reads CASKLGGQRNTGELFF. CDR3 DNA: TGCGCCAGCAAGTTAGGGGGACAGAGAAACACCGGGGAGCTGTTTTTT.

J is TRBJ1-2 and V is TRBV20-1; 10 bases line up with TRBD1. Germline assignment: CDR1 DFQATT and CDR2 SNEGSKA (reference sequence). This CDR3 comprises 15 residues. V lost 4 bases to trimming and J lost 8 bases; unmatched junction nucleotides: 13. As DNA, the CDR3 is TGCAGTGCTAAACCGACAGGGGGCAGACGTAAGGGCTACACCTTC. Amino acids: CSAKPTGGRRKGYTF.

Turning to this clonotype: Its ends do not fully match the called genes, so a read error is possible. J is TRBJ2-7 and V is TRBV7-9, with TRBD1 identical over 10 bases. The length of the CDR3 is 14 residues. Germline loops: CDR1 SEHNR, CDR2 FQNEAQ (reference sequence). The CDR3, as DNA: TGCGCCAGCAGCTCGGGACAGGGGAACTACGAGCAGTACTTC. It encodes CASSSGQGNYEQYF.

V and J are TRBV30 and TRBJ1-2; D is possibly TRBD1 (5 bases). This CDR3 spans 16 amino acids. Trimming took off 2 bases at V and 2 bases at J, with 18 bases between the two ends. Germline CDR1 is GTSNPN and CDR2 is SVGIG (reference sequence). CDR3 protein: CAWSTQAGLDNYGYTF. DNA for the CDR3: TGTGCCTGGAGTACTCAGGCAGGGTTAGACAACTATGGCTACACCTTC.

Concerning this clonotype itself: Possible read error: a much larger clone is one base away. The chain links TRBV7-9 to TRBJ2-3; tentatively, D is TRBD1 (6 bases). The length of the CDR3 is 14 residues. Germline lookup yields CDR1 SEHNR and CDR2 FQNEAQ (reference sequence). The CDR3 sequence is CASSSTGTTGTQYF. The CDR3 DNA sequence: TGTGCCAGCAGCTCAACCGGGACAACAGGTACGCAGTATTTT.

The table lists this clonotype with a few counts. The J gene is TRBJ2-5, the V gene TRBV12-3 or TRBV12-4; the match to TRBD1 covers 8 bases. The CDR3 covers 14 residues. The V gene end was trimmed by 5 bases and the J gene end by 5 bases; junction bases not matched to a gene: 7. The CDR3 sequence: CASSPPNRGETQYF. The CDR3 DNA follows: TGTGCCAGCAGTCCTCCAAACAGGGGGGAGACCCAGTACTTC.

The chain recombines TRBV12-3 or TRBV12-4 with TRBJ2-7; D is possibly TRBD2 (5 bases). Trimming stripped 0 bases from V and 5 bases from J, with 8 bases between. This CDR3 is built from 13 residues. The CDR3 DNA reads TGTGCCAGCAGTTTAGCCGGGATAGACGAGCAGTACTTC. Encoded protein: CASSLAGIDEQYF.

The rearrangement links TRBV20-1 to TRBJ1-6; D remains unclear. Trimming took off 4 bases at V and 5 bases at J, with 12 bases between the two ends. CDR3 length equals 14 residues. Per germline, CDR1 DFQATT and CDR2 SNEGSKA (reference sequence). This CDR3 reads CSAKERADNSPLHF. As DNA, the CDR3 is TGCAGTGCTAAAGAAAGGGCGGATAATTCACCCCTCCACTTT.